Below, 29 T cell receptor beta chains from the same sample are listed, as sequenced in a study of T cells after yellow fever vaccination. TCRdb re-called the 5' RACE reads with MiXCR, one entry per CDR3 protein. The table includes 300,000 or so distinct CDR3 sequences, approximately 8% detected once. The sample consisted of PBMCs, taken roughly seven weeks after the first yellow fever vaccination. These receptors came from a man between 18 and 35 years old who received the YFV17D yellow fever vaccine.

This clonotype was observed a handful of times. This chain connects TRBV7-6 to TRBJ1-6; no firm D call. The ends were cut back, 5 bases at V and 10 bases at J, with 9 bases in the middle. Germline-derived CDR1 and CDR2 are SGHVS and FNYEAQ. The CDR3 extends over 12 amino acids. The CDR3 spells CASSPPRSPLHF. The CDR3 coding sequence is TGTGCCAGCAGCCCACCACGGTCACCCCTCCACTTT. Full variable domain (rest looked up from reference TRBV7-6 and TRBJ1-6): GAGVSQSPRYKVTKRGQDVALRCDPISGHVSLYWYRQALGQGPEFLTYFNYEAQQDKSGLPNDRFSAERPEGSISTLTIQRTEQRDSAMYRCASSPPRSPLHFGNGTRLTVT.

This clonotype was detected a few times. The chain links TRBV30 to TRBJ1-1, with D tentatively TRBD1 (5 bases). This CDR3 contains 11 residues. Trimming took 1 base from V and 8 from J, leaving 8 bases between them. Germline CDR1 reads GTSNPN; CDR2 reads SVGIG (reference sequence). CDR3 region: CAWSGGAEAFF. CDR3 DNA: TGTGCCTGGAGTGGAGGGGCGGAAGCTTTCTTT.

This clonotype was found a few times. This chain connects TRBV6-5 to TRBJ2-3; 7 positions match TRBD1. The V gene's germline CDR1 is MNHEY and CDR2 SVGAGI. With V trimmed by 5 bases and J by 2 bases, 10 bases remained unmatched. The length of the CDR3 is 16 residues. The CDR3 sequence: CASSPSTGRTTDTQYF. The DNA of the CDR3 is TGTGCCAGCAGTCCCTCGACAGGGAGAACCACAGATACGCAGTATTTT.

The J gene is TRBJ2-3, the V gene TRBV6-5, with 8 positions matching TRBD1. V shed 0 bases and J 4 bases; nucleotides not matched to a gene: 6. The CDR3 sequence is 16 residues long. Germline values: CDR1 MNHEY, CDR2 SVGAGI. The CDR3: CASSYSRTGLSDTQYF. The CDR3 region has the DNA TGTGCCAGCAGTTACTCGAGGACAGGGTTATCAGATACGCAGTATTTT.

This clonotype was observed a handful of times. The CDR3 reads CASSQDQGAAPRTQYF. For the CDR3, the DNA is TGTGCCAGCAGCCAAGATCAGGGAGCGGCCCCCAGGACCCAGTACTTC. The V call is TRBV14, the J call TRBJ2-5; either TRBD1 or TRBD2 may fit D (5 bases each). CDR3 length: 16 amino acids. V was shortened by 0 bases and J by 7 bases, with 18 bases between the two germline ends. Per the germline V gene, CDR1 is SGHDN and CDR2 is FVKESK.

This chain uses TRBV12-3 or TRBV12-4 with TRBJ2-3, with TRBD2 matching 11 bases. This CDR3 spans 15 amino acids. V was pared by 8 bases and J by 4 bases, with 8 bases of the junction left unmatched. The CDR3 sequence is CASGASGGMSDTQYF. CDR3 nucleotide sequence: TGTGCCAGCGGAGCTAGCGGGGGGATGTCAGATACGCAGTATTTT.

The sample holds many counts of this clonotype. The CDR3 bases are TGCGCCAGCAGCTTCTCGGTGGGGTTCACAGATACGCAGTATTTT. Its protein is CASSFSVGFTDTQYF. This chain joins TRBV5-1 and TRBJ2-3; no clear D. Germline V gene data show CDR1 as SGHRS and CDR2 as YFSETQ. The CDR3 is made up of 15 amino acids. Trimming stripped 2 bases from V and 2 bases from J, with 12 bases between.

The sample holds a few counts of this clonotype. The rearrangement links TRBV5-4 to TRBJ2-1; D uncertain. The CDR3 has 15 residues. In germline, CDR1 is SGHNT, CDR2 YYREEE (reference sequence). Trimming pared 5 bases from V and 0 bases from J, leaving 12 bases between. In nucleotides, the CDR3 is TGTGCCAGCAGTAGGGCCCTGAGCTCCTACAATGAGCAGTTCTTC. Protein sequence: CASSRALSSYNEQFF.

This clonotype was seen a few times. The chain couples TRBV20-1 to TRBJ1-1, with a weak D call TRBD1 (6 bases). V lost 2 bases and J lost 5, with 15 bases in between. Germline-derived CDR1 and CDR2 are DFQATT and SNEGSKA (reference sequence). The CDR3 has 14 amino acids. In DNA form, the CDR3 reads TGCAGTGCTAGACCACCGACAGGAGGGACTGAAGCTTTCTTT. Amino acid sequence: CSARPPTGGTEAFF.

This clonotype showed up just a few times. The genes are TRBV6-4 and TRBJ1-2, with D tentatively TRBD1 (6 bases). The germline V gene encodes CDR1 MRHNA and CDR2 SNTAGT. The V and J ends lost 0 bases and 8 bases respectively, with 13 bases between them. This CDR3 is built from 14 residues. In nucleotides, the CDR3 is TGTGCCAGCAGTGACTCTTACAGGGCCGGAGGCTACACCTTC. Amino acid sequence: CASSDSYRAGGYTF.

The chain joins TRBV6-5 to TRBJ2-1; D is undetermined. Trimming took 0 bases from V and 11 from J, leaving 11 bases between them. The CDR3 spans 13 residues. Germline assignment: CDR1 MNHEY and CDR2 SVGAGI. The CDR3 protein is CASSYSDGAKQFF. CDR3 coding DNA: TGTGCCAGCAGTTACTCAGACGGCGCGAAGCAGTTCTTC.

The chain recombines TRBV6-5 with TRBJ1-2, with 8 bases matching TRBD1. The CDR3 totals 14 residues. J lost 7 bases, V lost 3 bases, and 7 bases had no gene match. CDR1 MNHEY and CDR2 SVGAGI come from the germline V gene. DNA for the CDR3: TGTGCCAGCAGTTATTTGGACAGGGAGGGTGGCTACACCTTC. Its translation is CASSYLDREGGYTF.

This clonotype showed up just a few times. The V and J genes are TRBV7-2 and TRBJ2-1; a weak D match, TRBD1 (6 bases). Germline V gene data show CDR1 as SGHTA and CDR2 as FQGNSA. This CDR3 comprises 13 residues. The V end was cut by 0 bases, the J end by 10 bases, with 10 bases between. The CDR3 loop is CASSLAFGTEQFF. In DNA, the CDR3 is TGTGCCAGCAGCTTAGCTTTCGGGACAGAGCAGTTCTTC.

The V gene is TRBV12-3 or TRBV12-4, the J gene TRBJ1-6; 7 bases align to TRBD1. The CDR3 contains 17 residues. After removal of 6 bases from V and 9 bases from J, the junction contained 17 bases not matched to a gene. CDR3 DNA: TGTGCCAGCAGCCCAAGGGGGCCGCAGGGAGTTGGTTCACCCCTCCACTTT. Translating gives CASSPRGPQGVGSPLHF.

CDR3 coding DNA: TGTGCCAGCAGTTTGCCTGCTCCATCAGGGAAGAACACTGAAGCTTTCTTT. It encodes CASSLPAPSGKNTEAFF. The V and J genes are TRBV12-3 or TRBV12-4 and TRBJ1-1; tentatively, D is TRBD1 (5 bases). Trimming cost V 3 bases and J 1 base, with 18 bases left between them. CDR3 size: 17 residues.

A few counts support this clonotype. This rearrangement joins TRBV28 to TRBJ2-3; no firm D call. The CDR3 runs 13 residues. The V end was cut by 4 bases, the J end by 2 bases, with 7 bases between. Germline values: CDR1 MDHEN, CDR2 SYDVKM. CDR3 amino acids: CASSSGTTDTQYF. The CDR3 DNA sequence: TGTGCCAGCAGTTCCGGAACCACAGATACGCAGTATTTT.

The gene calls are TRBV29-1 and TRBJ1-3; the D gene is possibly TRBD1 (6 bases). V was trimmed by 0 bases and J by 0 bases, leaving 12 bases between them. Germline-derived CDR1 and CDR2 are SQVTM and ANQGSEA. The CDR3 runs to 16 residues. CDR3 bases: TGCAGCGTTGAAGAAGGGACAACGAGCTCTGGAAACACCATATATTTT. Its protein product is CSVEEGTTSSGNTIYF. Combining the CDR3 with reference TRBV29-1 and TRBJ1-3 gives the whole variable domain SAVISQKPSRDICQRGTSLTIQCQVDSQVTMMFWYRQQPGQSLTLIATANQGSEATYESGFVIDKFPISRPNLTFSTLTVSNMSPEDSSIYLCSVEEGTTSSGNTIYFGEGSWLTVV.

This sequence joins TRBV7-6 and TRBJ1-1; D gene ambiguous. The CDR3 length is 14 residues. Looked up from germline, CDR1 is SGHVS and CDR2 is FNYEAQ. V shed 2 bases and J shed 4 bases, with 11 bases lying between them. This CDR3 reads CASSLRREGTEAFF. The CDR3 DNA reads TGTGCCAGCAGCTTAAGGAGGGAGGGCACTGAAGCTTTCTTT.

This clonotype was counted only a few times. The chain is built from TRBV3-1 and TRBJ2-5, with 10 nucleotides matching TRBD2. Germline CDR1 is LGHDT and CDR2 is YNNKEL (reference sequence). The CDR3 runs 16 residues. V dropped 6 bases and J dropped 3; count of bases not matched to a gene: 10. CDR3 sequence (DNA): TGTGCCAGCAGTCAACGGAGCGGGGGGGCGGAAGAGACCCAGTACTTC. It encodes CASSQRSGGAEETQYF.

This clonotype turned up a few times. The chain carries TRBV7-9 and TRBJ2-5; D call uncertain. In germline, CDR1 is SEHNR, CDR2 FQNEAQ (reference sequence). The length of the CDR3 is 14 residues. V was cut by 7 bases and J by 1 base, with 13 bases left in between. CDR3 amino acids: CASTHPSFQETQYF. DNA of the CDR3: TGTGCCAGCACCCACCCTTCGTTCCAAGAGACCCAGTACTTC. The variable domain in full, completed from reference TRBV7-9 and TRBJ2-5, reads DTGVSQNPRHKITKRGQNVTFRCDPISEHNRLYWYRQTLGQGPEFLTYFQNEAQLEKSRLLSDRFSAERPKGSFSTLEIQRTEQGDSAMYLCASTHPSFQETQYFGPGTRLLVL.

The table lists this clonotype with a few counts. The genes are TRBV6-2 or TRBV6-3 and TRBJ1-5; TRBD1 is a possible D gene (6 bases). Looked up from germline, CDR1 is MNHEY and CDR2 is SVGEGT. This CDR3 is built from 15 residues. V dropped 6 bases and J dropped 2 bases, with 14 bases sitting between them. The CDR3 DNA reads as TGTGCCAGCAGAGAAGGGGGTAAAGGCAATCAGCCCCAGCATTTT. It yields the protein CASREGGKGNQPQHF.

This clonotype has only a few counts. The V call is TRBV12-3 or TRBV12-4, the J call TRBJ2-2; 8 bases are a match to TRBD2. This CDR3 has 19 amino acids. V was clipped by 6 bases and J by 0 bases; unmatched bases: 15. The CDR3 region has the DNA TGTGCCAGCAGATTTAGTCGGCGGGGGGTCGACCCGAACACCGGGGAGCTGTTTTTT. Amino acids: CASRFSRRGVDPNTGELFF.

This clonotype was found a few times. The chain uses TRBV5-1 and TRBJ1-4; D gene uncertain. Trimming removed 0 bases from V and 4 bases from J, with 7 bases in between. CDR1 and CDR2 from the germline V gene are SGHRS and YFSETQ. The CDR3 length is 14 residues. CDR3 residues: CASSLVGNNEKLFF. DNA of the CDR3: TGCGCCAGCAGCTTGGTTGGAAATAATGAAAAACTGTTTTTT.

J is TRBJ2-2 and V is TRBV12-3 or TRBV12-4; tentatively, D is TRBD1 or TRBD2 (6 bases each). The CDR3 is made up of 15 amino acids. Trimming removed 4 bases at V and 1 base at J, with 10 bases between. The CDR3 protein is CASSWGARNTGELFF. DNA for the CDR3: TGTGCCAGCAGTTGGGGGGCTAGGAACACCGGGGAGCTGTTTTTT.

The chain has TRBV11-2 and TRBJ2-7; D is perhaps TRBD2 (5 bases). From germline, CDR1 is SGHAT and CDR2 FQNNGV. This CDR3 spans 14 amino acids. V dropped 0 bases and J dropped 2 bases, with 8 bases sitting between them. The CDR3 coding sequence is TGTGCCAGCAGCTTAGAAGTCGGGACCTACGAGCAGTACTTC. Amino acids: CASSLEVGTYEQYF.

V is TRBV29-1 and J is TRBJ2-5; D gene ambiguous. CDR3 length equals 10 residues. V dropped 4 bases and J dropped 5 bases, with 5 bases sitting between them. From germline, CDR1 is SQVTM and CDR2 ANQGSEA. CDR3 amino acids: CSVAWETQYF. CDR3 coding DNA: TGCAGCGTTGCATGGGAGACCCAGTACTTC.

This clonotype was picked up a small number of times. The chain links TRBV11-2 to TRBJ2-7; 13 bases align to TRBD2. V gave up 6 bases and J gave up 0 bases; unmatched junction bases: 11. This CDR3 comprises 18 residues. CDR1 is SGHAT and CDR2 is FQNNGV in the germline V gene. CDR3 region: CASRRPGLAGEISYEQYF. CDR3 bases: TGTGCCAGCAGACGACCCGGACTAGCGGGGGAGATCTCCTACGAGCAGTACTTC.

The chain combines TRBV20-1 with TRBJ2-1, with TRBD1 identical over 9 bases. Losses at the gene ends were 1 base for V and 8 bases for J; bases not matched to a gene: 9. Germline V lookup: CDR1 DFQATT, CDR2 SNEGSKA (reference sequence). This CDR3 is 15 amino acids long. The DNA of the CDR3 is TGCAGTGCTAGAGGACCGGGACAGGGTGTCGATGAGCAGTTCTTC. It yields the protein CSARGPGQGVDEQFF.

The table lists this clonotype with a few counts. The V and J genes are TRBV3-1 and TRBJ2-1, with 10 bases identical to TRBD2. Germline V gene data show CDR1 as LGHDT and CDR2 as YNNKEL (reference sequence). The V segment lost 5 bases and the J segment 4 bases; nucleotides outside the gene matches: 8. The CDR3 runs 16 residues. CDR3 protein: CASSSGSGGTYNEQFF. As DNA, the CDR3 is TGTGCCAGCAGCTCAGGTAGCGGGGGGACTTACAATGAGCAGTTCTTC.